A selection of T cell receptor beta chains follows, all from one sample in a study of blood T cells in healthy people across ages. Using its own MiXCR run on the 5' RACE reads, TCRdb lists one record per CDR3 protein. The sample lists about 2 million distinct CDR3 sequences; less than 50% were seen once. The material sequenced was blood. These TCRs come from a woman in her 40s in good health. The CDR3 runs from the conserved cysteine through the conserved F or W. D genes are given only for firm matches. Part of the rows lack a size; the others show once, few, many or a class for expanded clones.

-	TRBV20-1	-	TRBJ1-1	CSARATGHTEAFF	TGCAGTGCTAGGGCGACAGGACACACTGAAGCTTTCTTT
few	TRBV18	-	TRBJ2-5	CASSPMGLVETQYF	TGTGCCAGCTCACCAATGGGACTTGTTGAGACCCAGTACTTC
few	TRBV7-8	TRBD2	TRBJ2-5	CASILGTKETQYF	TGTGCCAGCATCCTCGGGACTAAAGAGACCCAGTACTTC
-	TRBV27	TRBD2	TRBJ2-4	CASSFGGGAAKNIQYF	TGTGCCAGCAGTTTCGGGGGAGGGGCAGCCAAAAACATTCAGTACTTC
few	TRBV6-5	-	TRBJ2-5	CASSYRRLETQYF	TGTGCCAGCAGTTATAGGCGGCTAGAGACCCAGTACTTC
few	TRBV7-2	-	TRBJ2-7	CASSFDRRAYEQYF	TGTGCCAGCAGCTTCGACAGGCGAGCCTACGAGCAGTACTTC
few	TRBV7-4	-	TRBJ2-5	CASSLVGWRETQYF	TGTGCCAGCAGCTTAGTCGGGTGGCGGGAGACCCAGTACTTC
-	TRBV6-5	-	TRBJ2-3	CASIDHNTDTQYF	TGTGCCAGCATCGACCACAACACAGATACGCAGTATTTT
few	TRBV28	TRBD1	TRBJ1-2	CASSFGEGARGYTF	TGTGCCAGCAGTTTCGGGGAGGGGGCGAGGGGCTACACCTTC
-	TRBV11-2	-	TRBJ2-6	CASSLDRGRGANVLTF	TGTGCCAGCAGCTTAGACAGGGGCCGAGGGGCCAACGTCCTGACTTTC
-	TRBV28	TRBD1	TRBJ2-7	CASSSLWGGTGGFYEQYF	TGTGCCAGCAGTTCCTTATGGGGAGGGACAGGGGGCTTCTACGAGCAGTACTTC
few	TRBV7-2	-	TRBJ1-2	CASSLGREDGYTF	TGTGCCAGCAGCTTAGGGCGGGAAGATGGCTACACCTTC
-	TRBV12-3/TRBV12-4	-	TRBJ1-5	CASRSGGRQPQHF	TGTGCCAGCAGGTCGGGAGGGCGTCAGCCCCAGCATTTT